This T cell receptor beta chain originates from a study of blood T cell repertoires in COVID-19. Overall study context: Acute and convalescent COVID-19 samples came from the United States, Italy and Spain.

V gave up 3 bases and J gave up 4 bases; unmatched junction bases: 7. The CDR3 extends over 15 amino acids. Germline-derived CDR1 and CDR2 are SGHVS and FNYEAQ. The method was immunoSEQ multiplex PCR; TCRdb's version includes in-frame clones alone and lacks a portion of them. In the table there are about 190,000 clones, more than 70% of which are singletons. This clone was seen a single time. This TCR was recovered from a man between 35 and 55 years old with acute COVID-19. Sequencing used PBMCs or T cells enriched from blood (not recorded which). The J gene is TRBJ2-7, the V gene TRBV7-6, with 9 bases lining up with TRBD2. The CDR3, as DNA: TGTGCCAGCAGCTTTAAAGCGGGAGGAGCTTACGAGCAGTACTTC. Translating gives CASSFKAGGAYEQYF.